Below, one T cell receptor (beta chain) is given with its context. Its cognate antigen is unknown. This may be a read error, as it is one base from a much larger clone. The source of the sample is a study of T cell repertoires in cytomegalovirus infection. The wider study: Public TCR beta signatures were indicative of both CMV infection and a matching HLA type. General observations from the study: Summed public TCR beta family frequency identified CMV carriers bearing the relevant HLA. Within the response measured ex vivo, HLA-C-restricted CMV-specific TCR beta clonotypes were dominant.

CDR1 is KGHSH, CDR2 LQKENI, per germline. The CDR3 has 15 residues. TCRdb re-called the reads with MiXCR, one entry per CDR3 protein. The sample consists of about 260,000 distinct CDR3 sequences, approximately 9% of them appearing once. The rearrangement links TRBV18 to TRBJ2-1, with 9 bases lining up with TRBD1. Sequences were obtained from PBMCs. The TCR sequence derives from a human donor in good health (CMV status not recorded). Some clones in this sample may be carry-over from other donors' samples. The CDR3 here is CASSPWDRVLNERFF. As DNA, the CDR3 is TGTGCCAGCTCACCATGGGACAGGGTTTTGAATGAGCGGTTCTTC.